The rows below give T cell receptor beta chains drawn from one sample of a study of shared clonotypes between healthy human individuals. Some clones are missing from TCRdb's copy, which holds only in-frame ones; the method was immunoSEQ multiplex PCR. This table holds roughly 700,000 clones, 74% found once. The sequenced sample consisted of memory CD4+ T cells sorted from blood. The origin of the receptors is a woman in her twenties or thirties in good health. Both conserved end residues are part of each CDR3. D genes are given only for firm matches. Clone size is shown for a subset of rows, as once, few, many or a class of expanded clone.

>15|TRBJ2-2|TRBV7-9|NA|NA
TGTGCCAGCAGCTCAGGACGGACGAACACCGGGGAGCTGTTTTTT
CASSSGRTNTGELFF
>13|TRBJ2-7|TRBV27|NA|TRBD1
TGTGCCAGCAGTAACAGGGGGCGGTACGAGCAGTACTTC
CASSNRGRYEQYF
>14|TRBJ2-2|TRBV19|NA|NA
TGTGCCAGTAGTATCACCCCACAGCGCGGGGAGCTGTTTTTT
CASSITPQRGELFF
>14|TRBJ2-5|TRBV6-1|once|TRBD2
TGTGCCAGCAGCCAGCGGGGGCGCGGAGAGACCCAGTACTTC
CASSQRGRGETQYF
>18|TRBJ2-2|TRBV7-8|NA|NA
TGTGCCAGCAGCTTAATGTACCAGACATGGACGAACACCGGGGAGCTGTTTTTT
CASSLMYQTWTNTGELFF
>15|TRBJ2-7|TRBV28|NA|TRBD2
TGTGCCAGCACCAAGATAGCGGGAGGGCCGTGGGAGCAGTACTTC
CASTKIAGGPWEQYF
>14|TRBJ2-7|TRBV2|NA|NA
TGTGCCAGCAGTGTGGGTCAGGGAGGATACGAGCAGTACTTC
CASSVGQGGYEQYF
>16|TRBJ1-2|TRBV19|NA|NA
TGTGCCAGTAGTATAGTGGGCGGTGGAGGGGGATTTGGCTACACCTTC
CASSIVGGGGGFGYTF
>16|TRBJ2-2|TRBV19|NA|TRBD1
TGTGCCAGTAGGGGACAGGGGGCAGTCGGGACCGGGGAGCTGTTTTTT
CASRGQGAVGTGELFF
>13|TRBJ2-3|TRBV5-4|NA|NA
TGTGCCAGCAGCTTGAATGGTGAAGGTACGCAGTATTTT
CASSLNGEGTQYF
>11|TRBJ1-2|TRBV11-3|NA|NA
TGTGCCAGCAGCTTAACCTATGGCTACACCTTC
CASSLTYGYTF
>15|TRBJ2-7|TRBV6-1|once|TRBD2
TGTGCCAGCAGTGAAACGGCGGGGGGCCGGGGCGAGCAGTACTTC
CASSETAGGRGEQYF
>11|TRBJ2-5|TRBV6-6|NA|NA
TGTGCCAGCAGTGACGTTGGGACCCAGTACTTC
CASSDVGTQYF
>15|TRBJ2-5|TRBV9|once|NA
TGTGCCAGCAGCCCGGGACCCTACGGGGGAGAGACCCAGTACTTC
CASSPGPYGGETQYF
>13|TRBJ2-4|TRBV2|NA|NA
TGTGCCAGCAGTGGACTAGCCAAAAACATTCAGTACTTC
CASSGLAKNIQYF
>11|TRBJ1-5|TRBV28|NA|NA
TGTGCCAGCAGTCACCATCAGCCCCAGCATTTT
CASSHHQPQHF
>16|TRBJ2-7|TRBV6-1|few|NA
TGTGCCAGCAGTGAAAGGTGGGTAGGGACCACCTACGAGCAGTACTTC
CASSERWVGTTYEQYF
>16|TRBJ2-1|TRBV12-5|NA|NA
TGTGCTAGTGGTTTTATAAGGGACGGGGTTCACAATGAGCAGTTCTTC
CASGFIRDGVHNEQFF
>17|TRBJ1-3|TRBV5-1|NA|NA
TGCGCCAGCAGCATTTCACCGGGAGCTAACTCTGGAAACACCATATATTTT
CASSISPGANSGNTIYF
>14|TRBJ2-7|TRBV6-6|few|TRBD1
TGTGCCAGCAGTTACGGACAGGGGGCCTACGAGCAGTACTTC
CASSYGQGAYEQYF
>16|TRBJ2-7|TRBV25-1|once|NA
TGTGCCAGCAGTGAATTAGGGTTCGCAGGGACCTACGAGCAGTACTTC
CASSELGFAGTYEQYF
>15|TRBJ1-5|TRBV4-2|few|TRBD1
TGTGCCAGCAGCCACAAGACAGGGAGTCATCAGCCCCAGCATTTT
CASSHKTGSHQPQHF
>12|TRBJ2-3|TRBV14|NA|NA
TGTGCCAGCAGCCAGGACAGCGGGGCGCAGTATTTT
CASSQDSGAQYF
>16|TRBJ1-5|TRBV27|few|TRBD1
TGTGCCAGCAGCTCTTCCGGCAGGGGGGACAATCAGCCCCAGCATTTT
CASSSSGRGDNQPQHF
>16|TRBJ2-7|TRBV19|few|TRBD2
TGTGCCAGTAGTATGGGGCCTGCGGGAGGGCGCCACGAGCAGTACTTC
CASSMGPAGGRHEQYF
>14|TRBJ1-1|TRBV19|NA|NA
TGTGCCAGTAGTTCTGGGGACTATTTGTACGGAGCTTTCTTT
CASSSGDYLYGAFF
>15|TRBJ2-1|TRBV30|many|TRBD2
TGTGCCTGGGGGAATCTGGGGCTAGCGGCCAATGAGCAGTTCTTC
CAWGNLGLAANEQFF
>14|TRBJ2-2|TRBV15|few|TRBD2
TGTGCCACCAATTTGGGAGGGGCGGCCGGGGAGCTGTTTTTT
CATNLGGAAGELFF
>13|TRBJ1-1|TRBV27|NA|TRBD1
TGTGCCAGCAGACTTGGGACAGTCACTGAAGCTTTCTTT
CASRLGTVTEAFF
>16|TRBJ1-1|TRBV18|few|NA
TGTGCCAGCTCACCTTTGGGGGTGATTGGGGGCACTGAAGCTTTCTTT
CASSPLGVIGGTEAFF
>17|TRBJ2-7|TRBV19|NA|TRBD2
TGTGCCAGTAGTGTTAACCCCGGGACTAGCGGGCAATACGAGCAGTACTTC
CASSVNPGTSGQYEQYF
>19|TRBJ2-7|TRBV28|NA|TRBD2
TGTGCCAGCAGTCGCCCCGGACTAGCGGGAGGGCCCAAGACGTACGAGCAGTACTTC
CASSRPGLAGGPKTYEQYF
>17|TRBJ1-1|TRBV2|NA|TRBD1
TGTGCCAGCAGGGCAGCGCCCAGGACAGGACTGAACACTGAAGCTTTCTTT
CASRAAPRTGLNTEAFF
>14|TRBJ2-3|TRBV19|NA|TRBD1
TGTGCCAGTAGTGGTGCAGGGGGCGAACAGACGCAGTATTTT
CASSGAGGEQTQYF
>15|TRBJ2-6|TRBV11-2|NA|NA
TGTGCCAGCAGCTTAGCGCGATCTGGGGCCAACGTCCTGACTTTC
CASSLARSGANVLTF
>14|TRBJ2-5|TRBV4-1|NA|TRBD2
TGCGCCAGCAGCCAAGGGGGGGGTATGGAGACCCAGTACTTC
CASSQGGGMETQYF
>14|TRBJ1-5|TRBV6-1|NA|NA
TGTGCCAGCAGTGAATCGGGGAGTAGCCAGCCCCAGCATTTT
CASSESGSSQPQHF
>16|TRBJ2-1|TRBV19|few|TRBD2
TGTGCCAGTAGTGCCCCCGGGACTAGCCTCGCGGGTGAGCAGTTCTTC
CASSAPGTSLAGEQFF
>14|TRBJ1-1|TRBV28|NA|NA
TGTGCCAGCAGTTCACCCCAGGGATCCACTGAAGCTTTCTTT
CASSSPQGSTEAFF
>17|TRBJ2-3|TRBV30|NA|TRBD2
TGTGCCTGGAGTGTACCCGGACTAGCGGGGGTCACAGATACGCAGTATTTT
CAWSVPGLAGVTDTQYF
>13|TRBJ1-2|TRBV5-5|once|NA
TGTGCCAGCAGCCTCGACCGCGTATCGGGCTACACCTTC
CASSLDRVSGYTF
>16|TRBJ2-1|TRBV19|NA|NA
TGTGCCAGTAGTATAGGACCAGCGGTCATGGGCGATGAGCAGTTCTTC
CASSIGPAVMGDEQFF
>13|TRBJ1-2|TRBV19|NA|NA
TGTGCCACCGAGGGACAAGGGGTAAACGGCTACACCTTC
CATEGQGVNGYTF
>17|TRBJ1-3|TRBV29-1|NA|TRBD1
TGCAGCCCCCCTCCTCCGGGACAGCATGACTCTGGAAACACCATATATTTT
CSPPPPGQHDSGNTIYF
>16|TRBJ1-2|TRBV10-3|NA|NA
TGTGCCATCAGTGGCGGGGGGGGTGGACAGCTCTATGGCTACACCTTC
CAISGGGGGQLYGYTF
>13|TRBJ2-7|TRBV28|few|TRBD2
TGTGCCAGCAGGGACGGGAGGCACTACGAGCAGTACTTC
CASRDGRHYEQYF
>15|TRBJ1-1|TRBV28|NA|TRBD1
TGTGCCAGCAGTCCGAGGGGACAGGGGCCCACTGAAGCTTTCTTT
CASSPRGQGPTEAFF
>13|TRBJ2-7|TRBV27|NA|NA
TGTACCAGCAGTTTCGGTCCGCTGTACGAGCAGTACTTC
CTSSFGPLYEQYF
>13|TRBJ2-5|TRBV5-1|NA|NA
TGCGCCAGCAGCTTGACAGGGTGGGAGACCCAGTACTTC
CASSLTGWETQYF